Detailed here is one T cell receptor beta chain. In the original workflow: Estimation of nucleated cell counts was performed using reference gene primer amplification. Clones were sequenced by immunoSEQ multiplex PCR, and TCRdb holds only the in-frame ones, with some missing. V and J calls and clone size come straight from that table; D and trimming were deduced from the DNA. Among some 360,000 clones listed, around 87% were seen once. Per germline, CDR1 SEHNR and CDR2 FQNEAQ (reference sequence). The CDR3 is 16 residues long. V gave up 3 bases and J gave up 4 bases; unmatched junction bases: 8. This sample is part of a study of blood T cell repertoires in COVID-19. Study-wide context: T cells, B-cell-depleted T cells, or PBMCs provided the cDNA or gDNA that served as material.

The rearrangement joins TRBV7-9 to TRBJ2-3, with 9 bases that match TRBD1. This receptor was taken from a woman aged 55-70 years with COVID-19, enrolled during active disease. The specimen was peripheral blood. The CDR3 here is CASSFPGTGISDTQYF. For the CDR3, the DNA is TGTGCCAGCAGCTTCCCCGGGACAGGGATATCAGATACGCAGTATTTT.